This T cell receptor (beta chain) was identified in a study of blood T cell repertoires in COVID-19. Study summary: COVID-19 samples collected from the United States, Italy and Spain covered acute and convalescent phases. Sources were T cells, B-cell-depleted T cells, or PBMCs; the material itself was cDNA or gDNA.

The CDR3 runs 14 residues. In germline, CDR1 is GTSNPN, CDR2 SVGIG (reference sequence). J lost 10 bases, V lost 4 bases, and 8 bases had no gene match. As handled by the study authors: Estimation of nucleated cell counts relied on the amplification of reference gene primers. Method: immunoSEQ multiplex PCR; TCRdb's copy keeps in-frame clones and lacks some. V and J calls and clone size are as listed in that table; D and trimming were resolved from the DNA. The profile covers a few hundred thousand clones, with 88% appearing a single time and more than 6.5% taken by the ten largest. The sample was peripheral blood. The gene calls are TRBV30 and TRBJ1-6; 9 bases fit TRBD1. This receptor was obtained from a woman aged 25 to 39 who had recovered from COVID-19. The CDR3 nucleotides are TGTGCCTGGAAACCACAGGGGGCCGGATCACCCCTCCACTTT. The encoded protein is CAWKPQGAGSPLHF.